The sequence of this TCR beta chain was determined in a study of T cell responses to AZD1222 COVID-19 vaccine. Study results and caveats: No repertoire was sampled before or during the peak T cell response, only after it. Spike-specific TCR breadth and depth rose after two AZD1222 doses. Regions left unmutated in variants are reportedly the target of nearly half of spike-specific TCRs.

Profiling relied on immunoSEQ multiplex PCR, and the TCRdb table lists in-frame clones only, not all of them. Among fewer than 130,000 clones, 80% to 95% were seen once, and the ten largest hold about 1.2%. A remark on this clone: Its antigen remains unknown.

CDR3 length: 16 amino acids. With 0 bases removed from V and 3 bases from J, the gap between germline ends came to 9 bases. Germline CDR1 is SGHTA and CDR2 is FQGNSA. The rearrangement links TRBV7-2 to TRBJ2-6; possibly TRBD1 or TRBD2 for D (6 bases each). Sequenced material: peripheral blood, taken on day 0 of AZD1222 vaccination. The sequence came from an adult in good health. The CDR3 is CASSLAGGVGANVLTF. The CDR3 bases are TGTGCCAGCAGCTTAGCCGGGGGCGTTGGGGCCAACGTCCTGACTTTC.